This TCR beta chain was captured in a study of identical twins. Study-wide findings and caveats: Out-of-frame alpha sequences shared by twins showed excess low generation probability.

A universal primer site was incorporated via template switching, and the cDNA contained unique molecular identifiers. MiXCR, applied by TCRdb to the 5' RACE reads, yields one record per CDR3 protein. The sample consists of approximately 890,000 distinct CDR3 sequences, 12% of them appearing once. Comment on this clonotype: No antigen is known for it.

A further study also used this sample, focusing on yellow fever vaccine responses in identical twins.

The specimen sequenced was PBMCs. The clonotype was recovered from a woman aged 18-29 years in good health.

CDR3 sequence: CSVDGRGTLARGTDTQYF. In DNA form, the CDR3 reads TGCAGCGTTGATGGCAGGGGGACGCTAGCTCGTGGCACAGATACGCAGTATTTT. The chain recombines TRBV29-1 with TRBJ2-3, with TRBD1 matching over 7 bases. V lost 3 bases to trimming and J lost 1 base; unmatched junction nucleotides: 16. The CDR3 is 18 residues long. Germline V gene lookup returns CDR1 SQVTM and CDR2 ANQGSEA.